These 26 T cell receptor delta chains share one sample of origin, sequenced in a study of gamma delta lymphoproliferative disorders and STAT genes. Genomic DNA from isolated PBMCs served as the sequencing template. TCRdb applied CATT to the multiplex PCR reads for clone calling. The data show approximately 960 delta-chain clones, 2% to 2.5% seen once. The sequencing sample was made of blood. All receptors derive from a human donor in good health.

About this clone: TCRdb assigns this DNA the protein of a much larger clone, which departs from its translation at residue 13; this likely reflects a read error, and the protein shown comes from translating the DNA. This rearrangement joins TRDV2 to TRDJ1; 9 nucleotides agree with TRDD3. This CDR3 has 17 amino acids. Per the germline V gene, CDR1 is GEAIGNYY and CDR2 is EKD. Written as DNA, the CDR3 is TGTGCCTGTGACGGGATAGTACTGGGGGAATACACCAATAAACTCATCTTT. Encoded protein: CACDGIVLGEYTNKLIF.

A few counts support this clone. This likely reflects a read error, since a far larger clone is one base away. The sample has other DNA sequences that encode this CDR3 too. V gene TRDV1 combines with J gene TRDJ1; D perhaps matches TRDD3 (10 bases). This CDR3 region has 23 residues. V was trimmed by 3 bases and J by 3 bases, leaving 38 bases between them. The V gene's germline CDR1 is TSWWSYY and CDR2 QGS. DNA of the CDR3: TGTGCTCTTGGGGAGCCCGCCTCGGCCTTCCTACAATGGGGGATACTTGGCGCCGATAAACTCATCTTT. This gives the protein CALGEPASAFLQWGILGADKLIF.

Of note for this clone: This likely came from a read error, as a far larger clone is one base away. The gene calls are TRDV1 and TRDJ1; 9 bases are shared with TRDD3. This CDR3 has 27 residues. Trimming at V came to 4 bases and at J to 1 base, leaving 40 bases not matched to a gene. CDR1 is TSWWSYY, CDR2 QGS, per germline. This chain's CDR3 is CALGGPGLPPRILITGGLKGGTDKLIF. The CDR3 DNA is TGTGCTCTTGGGGGCCCGGGACTTCCTCCCAGAATCCTAATTACTGGGGGACTCAAAGGGGGCACCGATAAACTCATCTTT.

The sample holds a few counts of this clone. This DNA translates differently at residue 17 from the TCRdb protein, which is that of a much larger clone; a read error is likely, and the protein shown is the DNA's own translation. The CDR3 sequence is CACDTVLGDTRLTDKLTF. In DNA, the CDR3 is TGTGCCTGTGACACCGTACTGGGGGATACGCGCCTGACCGATAAACTCACCTTT. The chain recombines TRDV2 with TRDJ1; 13 bases are shared with TRDD3. From germline, CDR1 is GEAIGNYY and CDR2 EKD. This CDR3 spans 18 amino acids.

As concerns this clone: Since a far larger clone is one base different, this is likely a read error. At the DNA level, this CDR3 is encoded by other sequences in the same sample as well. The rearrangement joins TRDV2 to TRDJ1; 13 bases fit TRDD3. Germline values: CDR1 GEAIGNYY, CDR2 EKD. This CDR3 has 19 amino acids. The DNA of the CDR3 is TGTGCCTGTGACACCAATACTGGGGGATACGCCGGGTACACCGATAAACTTATCTTT. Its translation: CACDTNTGGYAGYTDKLIF.

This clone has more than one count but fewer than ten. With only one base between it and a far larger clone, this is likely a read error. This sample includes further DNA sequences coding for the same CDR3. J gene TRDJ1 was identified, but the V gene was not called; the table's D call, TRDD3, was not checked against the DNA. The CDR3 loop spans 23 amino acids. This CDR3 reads CALGEPASAFLQWGILGADKLIF. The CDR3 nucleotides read TGTGCTCTTGGGGAACCCGCCTCGGCCTTCCTACAATGGGGGATACTTGGCGCCGATAAGCTCATCTTT.

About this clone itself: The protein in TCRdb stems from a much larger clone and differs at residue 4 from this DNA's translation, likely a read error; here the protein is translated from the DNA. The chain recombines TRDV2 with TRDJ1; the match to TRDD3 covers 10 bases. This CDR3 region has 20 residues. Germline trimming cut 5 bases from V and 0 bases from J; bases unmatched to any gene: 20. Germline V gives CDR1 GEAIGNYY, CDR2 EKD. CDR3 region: CACGLVRGDTNGGDTDKLIF. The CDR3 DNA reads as TGTGCCTGTGGCCTAGTACGGGGGGATACGAATGGGGGAGACACCGATAAACTCATCTTT.

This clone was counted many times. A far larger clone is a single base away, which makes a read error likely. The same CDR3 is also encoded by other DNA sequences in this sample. The CDR3: CACDGIVLGEYTDKLIF. Here the CDR3 DNA reads TGCGCCTGTGACGGGATAGTACTGGGGGAATACACCGATAAACTCATCTTT. V gene TRDV2 combines with J gene TRDJ1; 9 bases fit TRDD3. CDR1 and CDR2 from the germline V gene are GEAIGNYY and EKD. The CDR3 consists of 17 residues.

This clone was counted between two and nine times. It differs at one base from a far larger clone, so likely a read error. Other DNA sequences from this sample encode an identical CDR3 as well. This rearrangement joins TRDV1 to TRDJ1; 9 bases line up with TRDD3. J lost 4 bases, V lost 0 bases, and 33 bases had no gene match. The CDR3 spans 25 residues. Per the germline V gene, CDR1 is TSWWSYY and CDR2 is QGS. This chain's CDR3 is CALGELHVRVPSYWGTFPTGDKLIF. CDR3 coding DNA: TGTGCTCTTGGGGAACTTCACGTTCGTGTTCCTTCATACTGGGGGACTTTTCCCACGGGCGATAAACTCATCTTT.

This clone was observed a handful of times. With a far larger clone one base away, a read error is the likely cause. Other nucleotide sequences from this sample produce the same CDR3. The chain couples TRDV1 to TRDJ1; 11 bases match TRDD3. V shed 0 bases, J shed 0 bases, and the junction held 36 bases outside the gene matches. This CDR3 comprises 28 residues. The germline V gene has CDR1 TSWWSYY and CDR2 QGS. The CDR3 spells CALGELEGPNSWPTITWGIRPNTDKLIF. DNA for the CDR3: TGTGCTCTTGGGGAACTAGAGGGACCCAATTCGTGGCCTACAATAACTTGGGGGATACGCCCTAACACCGATAAACTCATCTTT.

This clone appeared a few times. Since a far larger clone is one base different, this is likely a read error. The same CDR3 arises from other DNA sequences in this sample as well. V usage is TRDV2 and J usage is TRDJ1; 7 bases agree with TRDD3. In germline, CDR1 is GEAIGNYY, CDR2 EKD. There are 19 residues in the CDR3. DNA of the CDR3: TGTGCCTGTGACACCGTCCGAGTTGGGGGACTTTTTGACACTGATAAACTCATCTTT. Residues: CACDTVRVGGLFDTDKLIF.

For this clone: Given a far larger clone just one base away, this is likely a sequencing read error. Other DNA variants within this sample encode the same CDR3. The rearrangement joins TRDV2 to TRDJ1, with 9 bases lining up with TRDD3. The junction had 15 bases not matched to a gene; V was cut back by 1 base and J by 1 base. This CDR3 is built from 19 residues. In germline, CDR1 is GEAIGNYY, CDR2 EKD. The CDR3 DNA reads TGTGCCTGTGACACGGTTATACCGTCTACTGGGGGAGGCACCGATAAACTCATCTTT. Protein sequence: CACDTVIPSTGGGTDKLIF.

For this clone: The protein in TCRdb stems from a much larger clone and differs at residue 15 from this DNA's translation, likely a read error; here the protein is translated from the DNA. The CDR3 protein is CALGEASHEFKPWNPGSDKLIF. The CDR3 coding sequence is TGTGCTCTTGGGGAGGCATCACACGAGTTTAAACCTTGGAATCCGGGGAGCGATAAACTCATCTTT. The rearrangement joins TRDV1 to TRDJ1, with D possibly TRDD3 on 5 matching bases. The CDR3 spans 22 residues. The V end lost 3 bases, the J end lost 4 bases, and 36 bases lay between the germline ends. CDR1 TSWWSYY and CDR2 QGS come from the germline V gene.

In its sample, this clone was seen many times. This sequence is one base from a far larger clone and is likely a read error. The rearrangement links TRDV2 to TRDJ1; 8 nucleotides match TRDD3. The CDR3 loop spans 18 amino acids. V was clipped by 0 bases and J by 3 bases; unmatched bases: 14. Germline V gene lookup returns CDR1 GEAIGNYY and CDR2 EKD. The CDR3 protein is CACDTVLPTGGYADKLIF. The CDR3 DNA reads TGTGCCTGTGACACCGTTTTGCCTACTGGGGGGTACGCCGATAAACTCATCTTT.

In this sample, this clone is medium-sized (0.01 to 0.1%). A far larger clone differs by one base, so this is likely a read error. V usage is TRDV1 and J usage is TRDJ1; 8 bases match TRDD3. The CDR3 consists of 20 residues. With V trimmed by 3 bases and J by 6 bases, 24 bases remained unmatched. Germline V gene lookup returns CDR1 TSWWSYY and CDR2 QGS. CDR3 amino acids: CALGDPSGETYRGIEHKLIF. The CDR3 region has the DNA TGTGCTCTTGGGGACCCTTCTGGGGAGACCTACCGGGGGATAGAGCATAAACTCATCTTT.

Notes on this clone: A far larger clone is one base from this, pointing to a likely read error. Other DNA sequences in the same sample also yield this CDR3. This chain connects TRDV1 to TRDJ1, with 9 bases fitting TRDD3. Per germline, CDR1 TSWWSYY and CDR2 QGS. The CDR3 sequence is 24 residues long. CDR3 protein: CALGALRPSSQRYWGRVGRDKLIF. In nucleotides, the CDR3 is TGTGCCCTTGGGGCCCTCAGGCCTTCTTCACAACGATACTGGGGGAGAGTTGGACGAGATAAACTCATCTTT.

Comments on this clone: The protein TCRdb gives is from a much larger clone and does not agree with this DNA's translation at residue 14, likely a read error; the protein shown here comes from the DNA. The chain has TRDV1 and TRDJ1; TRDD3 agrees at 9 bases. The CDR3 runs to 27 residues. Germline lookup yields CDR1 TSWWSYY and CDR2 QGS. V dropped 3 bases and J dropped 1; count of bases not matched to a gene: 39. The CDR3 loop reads CALGDPGLPPRILTTGGLKGGTDKLIF. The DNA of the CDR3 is TGTGCTCTTGGGGACCCGGGACTTCCTCCCAGAATCCTAACTACTGGGGGACTCAAAGGGGGCACCGATAAACTCATCTTT.

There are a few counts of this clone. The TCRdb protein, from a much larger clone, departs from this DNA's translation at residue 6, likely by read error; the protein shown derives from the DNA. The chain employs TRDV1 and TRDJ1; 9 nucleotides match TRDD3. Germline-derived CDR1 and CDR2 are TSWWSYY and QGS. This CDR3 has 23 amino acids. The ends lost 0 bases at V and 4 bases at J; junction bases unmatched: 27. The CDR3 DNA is TGTGCTCTTGGGGAACTTGGGGGTATCCTAATTAAGCTGGGGGATGGGGACATCGATAAACTCATCTTT. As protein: CALGELGGILIKLGDGDIDKLIF.

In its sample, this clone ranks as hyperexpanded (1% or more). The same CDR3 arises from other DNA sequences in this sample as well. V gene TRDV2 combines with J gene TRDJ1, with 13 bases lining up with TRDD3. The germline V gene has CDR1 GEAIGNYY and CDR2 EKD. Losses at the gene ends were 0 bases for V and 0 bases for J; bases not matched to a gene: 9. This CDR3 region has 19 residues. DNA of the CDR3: TGTGCCTGTGACACCAATACTGGGGGATACGCCGGGTACACCGATAAACTCATCTTT. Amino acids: CACDTNTGGYAGYTDKLIF.

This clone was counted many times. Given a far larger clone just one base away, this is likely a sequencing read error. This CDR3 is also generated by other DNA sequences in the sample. This CDR3 is CALGELRGIRTKLIF. In DNA form, the CDR3 reads TGTGCTCTTGGGGAGCTTCGGGGGATACGTACAAAACTCATCTTT. The J gene is TRDJ1, the V gene TRDV1; the match to TRDD3 covers 10 bases. Trimming cost V 3 bases and J 8 bases; bases outside gene matches: 9. CDR3 size: 15 residues. Germline CDR1 TSWWSYY, CDR2 QGS.

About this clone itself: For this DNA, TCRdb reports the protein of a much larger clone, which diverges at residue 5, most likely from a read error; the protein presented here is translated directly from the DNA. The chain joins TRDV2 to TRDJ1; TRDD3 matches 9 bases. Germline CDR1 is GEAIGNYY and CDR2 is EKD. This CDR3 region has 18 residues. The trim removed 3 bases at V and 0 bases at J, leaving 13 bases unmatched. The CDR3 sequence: CACDSVTGGRMYTDKLIF. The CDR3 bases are TGTGCCTGTGACTCCGTAACTGGGGGACGGATGTACACCGATAAACTCATCTTT.

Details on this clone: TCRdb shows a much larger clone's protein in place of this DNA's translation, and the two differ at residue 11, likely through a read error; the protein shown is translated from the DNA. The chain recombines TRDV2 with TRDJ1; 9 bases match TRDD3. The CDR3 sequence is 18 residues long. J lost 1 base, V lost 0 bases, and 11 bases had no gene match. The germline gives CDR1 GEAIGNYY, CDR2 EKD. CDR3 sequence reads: CACDTVRGIPVSTDKLIF. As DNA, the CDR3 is TGTGCCTGTGACACCGTACGGGGGATACCCGTCAGCACCGATAAACTCATCTTT.

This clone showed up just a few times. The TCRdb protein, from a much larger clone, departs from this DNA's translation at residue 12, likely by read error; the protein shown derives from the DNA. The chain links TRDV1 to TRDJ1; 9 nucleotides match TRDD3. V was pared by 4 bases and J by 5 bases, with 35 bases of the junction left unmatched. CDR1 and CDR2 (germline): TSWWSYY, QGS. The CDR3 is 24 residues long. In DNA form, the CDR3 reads TGTGCTCTTGGGGCCCTCAGGCCTTCTTCACAACAATACTGGGGGAGAGTTGGACGAGATAAACTCATCTTT. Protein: CALGALRPSSQQYWGRVGRDKLIF.

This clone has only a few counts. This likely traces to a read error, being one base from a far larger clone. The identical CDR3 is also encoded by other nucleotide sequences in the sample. The CDR3 region has the DNA TGTGCCTGTGACACCAATACTGGGGGATACGCCGGGTACACTGATAAACTCATCTTT. Encoded protein: CACDTNTGGYAGYTDKLIF. V gene TRDV2 combines with J gene TRDJ1, with 13 bases aligning to TRDD3. CDR1 is GEAIGNYY, CDR2 EKD, per germline. The CDR3 contains 19 residues.

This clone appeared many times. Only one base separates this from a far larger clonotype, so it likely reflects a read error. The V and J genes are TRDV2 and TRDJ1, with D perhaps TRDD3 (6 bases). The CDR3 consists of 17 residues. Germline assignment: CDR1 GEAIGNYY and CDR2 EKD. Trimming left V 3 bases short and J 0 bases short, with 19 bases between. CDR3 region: CACDAVRGLGDTDKLIF. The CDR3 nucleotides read TGTGCCTGTGACGCCGTTCGGGGATTAGGGGACACCGATAAACTCATCTTT.

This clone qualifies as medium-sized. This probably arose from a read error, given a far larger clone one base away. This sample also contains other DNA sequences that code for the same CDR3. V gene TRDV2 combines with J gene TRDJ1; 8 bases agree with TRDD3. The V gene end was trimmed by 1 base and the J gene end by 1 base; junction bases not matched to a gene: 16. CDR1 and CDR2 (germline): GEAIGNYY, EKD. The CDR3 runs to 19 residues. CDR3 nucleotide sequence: TGTGCCTGTGACACGGTTATTCCGTCTACTGGGGGGGGCACCGATAAACTCATCTTT. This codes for CACDTVIPSTGGGTDKLIF.